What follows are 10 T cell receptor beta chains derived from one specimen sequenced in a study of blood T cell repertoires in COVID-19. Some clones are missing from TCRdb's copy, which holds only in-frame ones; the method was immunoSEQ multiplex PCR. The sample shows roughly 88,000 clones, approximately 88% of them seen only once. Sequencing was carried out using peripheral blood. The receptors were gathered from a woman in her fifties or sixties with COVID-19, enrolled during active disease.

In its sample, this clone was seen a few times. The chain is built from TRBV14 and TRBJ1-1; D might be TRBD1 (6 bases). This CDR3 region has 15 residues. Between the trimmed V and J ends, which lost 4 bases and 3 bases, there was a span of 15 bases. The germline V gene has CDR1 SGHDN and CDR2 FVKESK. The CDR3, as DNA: TGTGCCAGCAGCCCGTTCGAGGGGGGGGACACTGAAGCTTTCTTT. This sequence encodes CASSPFEGGDTEAFF.

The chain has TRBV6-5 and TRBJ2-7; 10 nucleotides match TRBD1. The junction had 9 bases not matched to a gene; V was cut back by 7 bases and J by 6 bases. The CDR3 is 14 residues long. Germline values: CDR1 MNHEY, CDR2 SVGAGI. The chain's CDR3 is CASTWDRGRSEQYF. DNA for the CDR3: TGTGCCAGCACCTGGGACAGGGGTAGGAGCGAGCAGTACTTC.

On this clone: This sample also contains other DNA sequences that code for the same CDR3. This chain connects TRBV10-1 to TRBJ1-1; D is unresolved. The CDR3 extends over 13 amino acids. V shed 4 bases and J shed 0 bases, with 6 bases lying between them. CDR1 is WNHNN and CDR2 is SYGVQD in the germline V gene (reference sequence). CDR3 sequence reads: CASSAHMNTEAFF. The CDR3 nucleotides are TGCGCCAGCAGTGCCCACATGAACACTGAAGCTTTCTTT.

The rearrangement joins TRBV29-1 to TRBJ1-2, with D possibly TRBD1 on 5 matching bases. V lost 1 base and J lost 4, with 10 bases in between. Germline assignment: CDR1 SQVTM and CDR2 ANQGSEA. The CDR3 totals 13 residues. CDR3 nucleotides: TGCAGCGTTGAAGTATCAGGGCGCTATGGCTACACCTTC. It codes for CSVEVSGRYGYTF.

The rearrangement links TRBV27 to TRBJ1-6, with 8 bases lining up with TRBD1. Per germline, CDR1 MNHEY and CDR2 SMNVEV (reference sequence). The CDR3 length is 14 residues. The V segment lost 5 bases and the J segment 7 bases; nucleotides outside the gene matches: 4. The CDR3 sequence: CASSPRTGNSPLHF. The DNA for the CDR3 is TGTGCCAGCAGTCCACGGACAGGGAATTCACCCCTCCACTTT.

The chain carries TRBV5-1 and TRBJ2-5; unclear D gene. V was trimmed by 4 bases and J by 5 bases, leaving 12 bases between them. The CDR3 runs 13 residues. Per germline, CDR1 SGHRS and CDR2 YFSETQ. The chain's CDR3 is CASSMTVEETQYF. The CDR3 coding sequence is TGCGCCAGCAGCATGACGGTGGAGGAGACCCAGTACTTC.

The CDR3 nucleotides are TGCGCCACCAGGGGGGCGCTCCCTAACTATGGCTACACCTTC. Translating gives CATRGALPNYGYTF. The rearrangement links TRBV10-2 to TRBJ1-2; 7 nucleotides match TRBD1. J lost 0 bases, V lost 10 bases, and 8 bases had no gene match. CDR3 size: 14 residues. CDR1 WSHSY and CDR2 SAAADI come from the germline V gene.

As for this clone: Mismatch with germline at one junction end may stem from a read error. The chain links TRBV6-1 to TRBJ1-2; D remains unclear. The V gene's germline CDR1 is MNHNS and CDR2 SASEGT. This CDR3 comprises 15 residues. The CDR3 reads CASREDILMDYGYTF. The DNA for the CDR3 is TGTGCCAGCAGGGAAGACATACTAATGGACTATGGCTACACCTTC.

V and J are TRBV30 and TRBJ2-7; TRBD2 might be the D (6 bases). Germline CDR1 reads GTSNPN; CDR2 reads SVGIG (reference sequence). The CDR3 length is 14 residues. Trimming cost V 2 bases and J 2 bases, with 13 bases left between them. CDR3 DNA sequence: TGTGCCTGGAGTCAAGGCGGGGTCACCTACGAGCAGTACTTC. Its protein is CAWSQGGVTYEQYF.

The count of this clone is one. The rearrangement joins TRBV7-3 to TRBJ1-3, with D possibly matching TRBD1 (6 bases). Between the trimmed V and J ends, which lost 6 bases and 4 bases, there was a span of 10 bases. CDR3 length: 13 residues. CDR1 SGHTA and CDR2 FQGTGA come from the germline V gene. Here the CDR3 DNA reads TGTGCCAGCAGTCCAGACAGGGGAAACACCATATATTTT. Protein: CASSPDRGNTIYF.